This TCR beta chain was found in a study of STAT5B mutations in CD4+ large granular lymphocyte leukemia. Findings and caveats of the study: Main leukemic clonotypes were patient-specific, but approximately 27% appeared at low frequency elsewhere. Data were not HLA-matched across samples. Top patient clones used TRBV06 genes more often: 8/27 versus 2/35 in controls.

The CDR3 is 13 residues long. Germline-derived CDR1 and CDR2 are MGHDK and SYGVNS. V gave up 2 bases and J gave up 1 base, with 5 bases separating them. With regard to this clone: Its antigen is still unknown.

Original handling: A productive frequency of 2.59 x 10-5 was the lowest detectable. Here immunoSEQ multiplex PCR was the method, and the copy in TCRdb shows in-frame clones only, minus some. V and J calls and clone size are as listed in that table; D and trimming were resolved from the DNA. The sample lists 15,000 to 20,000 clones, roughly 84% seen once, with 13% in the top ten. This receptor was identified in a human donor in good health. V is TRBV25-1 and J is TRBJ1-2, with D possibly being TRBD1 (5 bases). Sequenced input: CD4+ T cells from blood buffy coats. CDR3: CASSEGGNYGYTF. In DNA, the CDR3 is TGTGCCAGCAGTGAAGGGGGTAACTATGGCTACACCTTC.